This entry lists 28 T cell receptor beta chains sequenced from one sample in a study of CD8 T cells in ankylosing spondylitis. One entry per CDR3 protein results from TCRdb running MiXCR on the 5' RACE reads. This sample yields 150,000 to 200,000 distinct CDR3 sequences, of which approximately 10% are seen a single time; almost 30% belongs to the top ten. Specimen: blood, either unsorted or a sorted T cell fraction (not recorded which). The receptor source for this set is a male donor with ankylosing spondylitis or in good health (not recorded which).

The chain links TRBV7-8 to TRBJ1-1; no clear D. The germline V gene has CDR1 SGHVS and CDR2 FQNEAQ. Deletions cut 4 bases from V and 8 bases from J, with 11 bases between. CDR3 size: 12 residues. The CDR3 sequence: CASSSSFLEAFF. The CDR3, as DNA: TGTGCCAGCAGCTCGTCATTCTTAGAAGCTTTCTTT.

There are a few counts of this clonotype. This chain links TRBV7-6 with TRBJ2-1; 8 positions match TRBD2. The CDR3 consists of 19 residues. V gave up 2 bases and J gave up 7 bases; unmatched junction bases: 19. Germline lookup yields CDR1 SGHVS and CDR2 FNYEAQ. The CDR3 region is CASSLNIRRPVGGRNEQFF. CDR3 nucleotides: TGTGCCAGCAGCTTAAATATACGGCGCCCAGTGGGCGGGAGGAATGAGCAGTTCTTC.

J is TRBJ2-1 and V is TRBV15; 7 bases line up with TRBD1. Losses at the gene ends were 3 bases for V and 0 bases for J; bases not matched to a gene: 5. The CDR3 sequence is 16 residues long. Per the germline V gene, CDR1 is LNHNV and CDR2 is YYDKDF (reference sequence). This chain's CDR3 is CATSSYRGDSYNEQFF. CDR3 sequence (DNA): TGTGCCACCAGCAGTTACAGGGGAGACTCCTACAATGAGCAGTTCTTC.

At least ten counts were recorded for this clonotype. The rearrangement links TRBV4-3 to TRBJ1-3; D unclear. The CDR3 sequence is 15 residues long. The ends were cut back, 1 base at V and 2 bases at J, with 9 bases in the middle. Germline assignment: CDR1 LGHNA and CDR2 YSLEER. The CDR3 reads CASSQGGSAGNTIYF. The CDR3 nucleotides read TGCGCCAGCAGCCAAGGAGGTTCGGCTGGAAACACCATATATTTT.

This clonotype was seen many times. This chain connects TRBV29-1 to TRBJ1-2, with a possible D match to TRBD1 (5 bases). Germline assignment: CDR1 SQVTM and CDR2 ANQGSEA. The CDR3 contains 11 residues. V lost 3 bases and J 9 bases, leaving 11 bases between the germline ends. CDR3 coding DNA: TGCAGCGTTGAGTTGGACAATCGCTACACCTTC. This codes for CSVELDNRYTF.

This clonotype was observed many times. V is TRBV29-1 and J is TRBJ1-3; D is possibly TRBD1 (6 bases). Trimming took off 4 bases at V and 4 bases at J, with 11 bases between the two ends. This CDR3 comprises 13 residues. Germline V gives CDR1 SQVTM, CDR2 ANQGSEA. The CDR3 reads CSVVRGGGNTIYF. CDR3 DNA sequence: TGCAGCGTTGTACGCGGGGGCGGAAACACCATATATTTT.

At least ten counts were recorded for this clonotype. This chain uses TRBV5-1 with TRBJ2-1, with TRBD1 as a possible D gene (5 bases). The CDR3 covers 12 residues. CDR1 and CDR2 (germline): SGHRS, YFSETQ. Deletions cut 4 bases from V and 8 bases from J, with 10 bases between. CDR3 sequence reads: CASSQGWDEQFF. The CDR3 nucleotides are TGCGCCAGCAGCCAGGGTTGGGATGAGCAGTTCTTC.

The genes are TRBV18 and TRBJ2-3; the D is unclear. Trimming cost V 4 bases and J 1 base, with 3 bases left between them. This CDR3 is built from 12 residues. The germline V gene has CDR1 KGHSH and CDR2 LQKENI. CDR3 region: CASSQRTDTQYF. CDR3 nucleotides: TGTGCCAGCTCACAGCGCACAGATACGCAGTATTTT.

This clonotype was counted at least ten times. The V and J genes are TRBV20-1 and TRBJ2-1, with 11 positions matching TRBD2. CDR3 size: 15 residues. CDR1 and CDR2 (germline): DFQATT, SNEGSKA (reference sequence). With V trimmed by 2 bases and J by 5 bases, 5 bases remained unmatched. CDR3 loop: CSARQPGLADNEQFF. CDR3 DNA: TGCAGTGCTAGACAACCGGGACTAGCGGACAATGAGCAGTTCTTC.

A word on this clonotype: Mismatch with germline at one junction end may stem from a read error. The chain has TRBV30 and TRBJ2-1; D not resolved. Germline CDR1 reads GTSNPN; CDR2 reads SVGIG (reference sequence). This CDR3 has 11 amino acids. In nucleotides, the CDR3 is TGTTCCTGGAGTGATGGTAATGAGCAGTTCTTC. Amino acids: CSWSDGNEQFF. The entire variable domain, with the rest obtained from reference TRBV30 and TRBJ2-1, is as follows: SQTIHQWPATLVQPVGSPLSLECTVEGTSNPNLYWYRQAAGRGLQLLFYSVGIGQISSEVPQNLSASRPQDRQFILSSKKLLLSDSGFYLCSWSDGNEQFFGPGTRLTVL.

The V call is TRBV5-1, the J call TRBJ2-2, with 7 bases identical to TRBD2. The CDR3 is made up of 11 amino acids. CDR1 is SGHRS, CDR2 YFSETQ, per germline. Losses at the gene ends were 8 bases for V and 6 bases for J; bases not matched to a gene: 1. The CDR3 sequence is CASREAGELFF. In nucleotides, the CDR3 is TGCGCCAGTCGGGAGGCCGGGGAGCTGTTTTTT.

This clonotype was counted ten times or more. The CDR3 here is CASSLISGRVQPQHF. The DNA for the CDR3 is TGTGCCAGCAGCTTGATATCAGGGAGGGTCCAGCCCCAGCATTTT. The chain uses TRBV5-5 and TRBJ1-5; weak D call: TRBD1 (5 bases). The length of the CDR3 is 15 residues. The V and J ends lost 1 base and 7 bases respectively, with 15 bases between them. CDR1 and CDR2 from the germline V gene are SGHKS and YYEKEE (reference sequence).

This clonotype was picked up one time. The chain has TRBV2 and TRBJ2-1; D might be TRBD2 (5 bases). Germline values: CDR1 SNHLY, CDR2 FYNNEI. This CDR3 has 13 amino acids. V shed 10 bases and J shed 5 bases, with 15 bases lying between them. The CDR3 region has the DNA TGTGCCAACAAGGGAAGCGGCAACAATGAGCAGTTCTTC. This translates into CANKGSGNNEQFF.

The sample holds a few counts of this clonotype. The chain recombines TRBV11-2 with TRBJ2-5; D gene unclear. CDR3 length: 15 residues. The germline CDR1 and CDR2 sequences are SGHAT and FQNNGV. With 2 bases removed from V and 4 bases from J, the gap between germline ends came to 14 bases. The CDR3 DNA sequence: TGTGCCAGCAGCTTACAAACACCATTGGGAGAGACCCAGTACTTC. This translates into CASSLQTPLGETQYF.

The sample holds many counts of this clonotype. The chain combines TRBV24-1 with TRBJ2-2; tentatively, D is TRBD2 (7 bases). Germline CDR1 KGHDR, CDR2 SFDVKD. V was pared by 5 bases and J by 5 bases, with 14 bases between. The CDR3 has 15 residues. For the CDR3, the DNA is TGTGCCACCAGTGCCGGGGGGCAAGGAACCGGGGAGCTGTTTTTT. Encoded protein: CATSAGGQGTGELFF.

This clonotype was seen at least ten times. CDR3 residues: CASSLGGSARGYTF. Written as DNA, the CDR3 is TGCGCCAGCAGCTTGGGAGGGTCTGCTCGAGGCTACACCTTC. The V gene is TRBV5-1, the J gene TRBJ1-2, with D unresolved. Between the trimmed V and J ends, which lost 0 bases and 8 bases, there was a span of 14 bases. The CDR3 runs 14 residues. The V gene's germline CDR1 is SGHRS and CDR2 YFSETQ.

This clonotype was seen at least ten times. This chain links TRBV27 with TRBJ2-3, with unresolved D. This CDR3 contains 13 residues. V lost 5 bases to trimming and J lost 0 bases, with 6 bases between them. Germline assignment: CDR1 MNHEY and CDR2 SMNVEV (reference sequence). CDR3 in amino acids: CASSLSSTDTQYF. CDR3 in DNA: TGTGCCAGCAGTCTCTCTAGCACAGATACGCAGTATTTT.

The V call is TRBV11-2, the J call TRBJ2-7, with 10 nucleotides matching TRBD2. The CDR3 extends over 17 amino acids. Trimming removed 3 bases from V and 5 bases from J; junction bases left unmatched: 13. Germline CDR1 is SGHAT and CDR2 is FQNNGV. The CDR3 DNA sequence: TGTGCCAGCAGCTTCAGTTCTAGCGGGAGCTATAGCGACGAGCAGTACTTC. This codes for CASSFSSSGSYSDEQYF. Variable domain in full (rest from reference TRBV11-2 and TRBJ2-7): EAGVAQSPRYKIIEKRQSVAFWCNPISGHATLYWYQQILGQGPKLLIQFQNNGVVDDSQLPKDRFSAERLKGVDSTLKIQPAKLEDSAVYLCASSFSSSGSYSDEQYFGPGTRLTVT.

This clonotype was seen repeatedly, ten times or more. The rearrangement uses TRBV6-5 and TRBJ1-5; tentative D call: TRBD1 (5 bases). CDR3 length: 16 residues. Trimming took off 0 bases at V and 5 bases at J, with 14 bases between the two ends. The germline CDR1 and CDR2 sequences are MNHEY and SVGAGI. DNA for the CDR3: TGTGCCAGCAGTTACTCTCGCCCCAGGGACGATCAGCCCCAGCATTTT. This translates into CASSYSRPRDDQPQHF.

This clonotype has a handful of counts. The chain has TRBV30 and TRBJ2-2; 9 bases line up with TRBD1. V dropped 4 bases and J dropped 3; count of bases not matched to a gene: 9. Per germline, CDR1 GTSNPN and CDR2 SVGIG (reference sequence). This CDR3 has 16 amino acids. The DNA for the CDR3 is TGTGCCTGGAAACCACAGGGGGCAGGCGACACCGGGGAGCTGTTTTTT. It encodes CAWKPQGAGDTGELFF. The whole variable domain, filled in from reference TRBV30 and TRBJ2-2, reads SQTIHQWPATLVQPVGSPLSLECTVEGTSNPNLYWYRQAAGRGLQLLFYSVGIGQISSEVPQNLSASRPQDRQFILSSKKLLLSDSGFYLCAWKPQGAGDTGELFFGEGSRLTVL.

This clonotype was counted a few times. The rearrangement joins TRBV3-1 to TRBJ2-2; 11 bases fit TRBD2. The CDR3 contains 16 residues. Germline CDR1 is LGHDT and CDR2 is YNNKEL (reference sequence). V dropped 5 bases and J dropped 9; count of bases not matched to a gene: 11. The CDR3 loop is CASSFRLAGSPRELFF. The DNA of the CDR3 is TGTGCCAGCAGCTTCCGACTAGCGGGGTCCCCACGGGAGCTGTTTTTT.

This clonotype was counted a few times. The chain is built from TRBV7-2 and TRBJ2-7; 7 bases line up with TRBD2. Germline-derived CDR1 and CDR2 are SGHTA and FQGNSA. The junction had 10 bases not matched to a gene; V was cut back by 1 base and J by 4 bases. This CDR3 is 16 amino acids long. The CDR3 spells CASSLEALAEIYEQYF. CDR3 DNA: TGTGCCAGCAGCTTAGAGGCGCTAGCGGAGATTTACGAGCAGTACTTC. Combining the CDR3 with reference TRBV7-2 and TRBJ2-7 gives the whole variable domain GAGVSQSPSNKVTEKGKDVELRCDPISGHTALYWYRQSLGQGLEFLIYFQGNSAPDKSGLPSDRFSAERTGGSVSTLTIQRTQQEDSAVYLCASSLEALAEIYEQYFGPGTRLTVT.

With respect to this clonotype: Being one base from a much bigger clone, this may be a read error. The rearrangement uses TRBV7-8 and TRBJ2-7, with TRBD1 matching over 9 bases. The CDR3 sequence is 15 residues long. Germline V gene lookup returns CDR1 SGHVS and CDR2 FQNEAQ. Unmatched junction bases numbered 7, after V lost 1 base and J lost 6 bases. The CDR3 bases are TGTGCCAGCAGCTTAGGAGGGACAGGGTCATCCGAGCAGTACTTC. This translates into CASSLGGTGSSEQYF.

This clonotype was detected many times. The CDR3 loop is CASSLVGGVNTEAFF. CDR3 bases: TGTGCCAGCAGCTTGGTCGGGGGTGTGAACACTGAAGCTTTCTTT. The genes are TRBV5-5 and TRBJ1-1; perhaps TRBD1 as D (5 bases). The V end lost 0 bases, the J end lost 0 bases, and 9 bases lay between the germline ends. Germline values: CDR1 SGHKS, CDR2 YYEKEE (reference sequence). CDR3 size: 15 residues.

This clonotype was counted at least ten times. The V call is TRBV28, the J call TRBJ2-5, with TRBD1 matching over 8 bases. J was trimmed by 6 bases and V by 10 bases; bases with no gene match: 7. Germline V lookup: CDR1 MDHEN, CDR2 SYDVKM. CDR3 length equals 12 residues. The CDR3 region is CATTGGWKTQYF. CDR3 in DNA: TGTGCCACCACAGGGGGTTGGAAGACCCAGTACTTC.

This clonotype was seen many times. CDR3 nucleotides: TGTGCCAGCCAGAAATCAGGGGGCTTGAGCACTGAAGCTTTCTTT. Translating gives CASQKSGGLSTEAFF. J is TRBJ1-1 and V is TRBV6-1, with 8 positions matching TRBD1. The V segment lost 8 bases and the J segment 4 bases; nucleotides outside the gene matches: 12. In germline, CDR1 is MNHNS, CDR2 SASEGT. The CDR3 has 15 amino acids.

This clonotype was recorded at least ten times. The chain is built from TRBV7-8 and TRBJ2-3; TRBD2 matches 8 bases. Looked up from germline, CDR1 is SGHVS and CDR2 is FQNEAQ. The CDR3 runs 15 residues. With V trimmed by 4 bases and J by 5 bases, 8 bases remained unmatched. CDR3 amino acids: CASSSWTSIGDTQYF. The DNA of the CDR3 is TGTGCCAGCAGCTCATGGACTAGCATAGGAGATACGCAGTATTTT. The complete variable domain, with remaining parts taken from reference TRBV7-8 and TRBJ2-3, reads GAGVSQSPRYKVAKRGQDVALRCDPISGHVSLFWYQQALGQGPEFLTYFQNEAQLDKSGLPSDRFFAERPEGSVSTLKIQRTQQEDSAVYLCASSSWTSIGDTQYFGPGTRLTVL.

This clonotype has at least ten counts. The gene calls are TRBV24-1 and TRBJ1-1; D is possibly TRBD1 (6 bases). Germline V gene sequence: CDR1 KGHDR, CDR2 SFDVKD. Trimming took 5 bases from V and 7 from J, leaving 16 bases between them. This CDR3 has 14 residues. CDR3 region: CATSGRGAGGEAFF. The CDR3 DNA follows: TGTGCCACCAGTGGAAGGGGGGCTGGAGGTGAAGCTTTCTTT.